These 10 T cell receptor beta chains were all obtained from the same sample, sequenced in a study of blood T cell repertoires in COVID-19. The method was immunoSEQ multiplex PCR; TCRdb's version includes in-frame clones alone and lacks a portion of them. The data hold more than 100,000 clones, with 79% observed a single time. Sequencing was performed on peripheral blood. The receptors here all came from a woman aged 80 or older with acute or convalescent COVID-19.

CDR3 sequence: CASSRGQGGPEAFF. CDR3 nucleotides: TGTGCCAGCAGCCGTGGACAGGGGGGACCTGAAGCTTTCTTT. The rearrangement uses TRBV3-1 (or the pseudogene TRBV3-2) and TRBJ1-1, with 10 bases fitting TRBD1. The ends lost 4 bases at V and 6 bases at J; junction bases unmatched: 5. Germline V gene lookup returns CDR1 LGHDT and CDR2 YNNKEL (reference sequence). The CDR3 is made up of 14 amino acids.

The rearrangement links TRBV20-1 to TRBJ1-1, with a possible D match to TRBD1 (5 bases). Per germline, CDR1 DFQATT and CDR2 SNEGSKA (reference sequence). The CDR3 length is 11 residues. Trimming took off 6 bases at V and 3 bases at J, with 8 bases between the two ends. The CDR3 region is CSADRHTEAFF. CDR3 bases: TGCAGTGCAGACAGACACACTGAAGCTTTCTTT.

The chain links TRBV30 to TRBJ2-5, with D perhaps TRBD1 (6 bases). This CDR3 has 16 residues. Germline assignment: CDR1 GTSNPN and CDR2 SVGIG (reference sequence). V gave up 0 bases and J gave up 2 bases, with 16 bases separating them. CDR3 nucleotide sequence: TGTGCCTGGAGTGTAAGGCGAACAGGGAGACAAGAGACCCAGTACTTC. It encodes CAWSVRRTGRQETQYF.

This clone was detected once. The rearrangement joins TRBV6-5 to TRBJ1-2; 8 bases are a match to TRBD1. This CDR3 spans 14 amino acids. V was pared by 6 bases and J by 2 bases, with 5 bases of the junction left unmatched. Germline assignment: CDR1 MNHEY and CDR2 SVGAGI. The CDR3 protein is CASRRGQGNYGYTF. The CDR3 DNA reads TGTGCCAGCAGACGTGGACAGGGAAACTATGGCTACACCTTC.

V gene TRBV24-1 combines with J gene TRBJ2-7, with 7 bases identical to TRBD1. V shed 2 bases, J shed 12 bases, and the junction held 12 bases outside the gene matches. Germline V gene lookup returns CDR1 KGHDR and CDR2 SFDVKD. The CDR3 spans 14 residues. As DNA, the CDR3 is TGTGCCACCAGTGATTCCCCCCGGGACAGCACCTGGTACTTC. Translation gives CATSDSPRDSTWYF.

CDR3 sequence reads: CASSFTGYTGELFF. The CDR3 DNA is TGTGCCAGCAGCTTCACAGGGTACACCGGGGAGCTGTTTTTT. This chain links TRBV11-1 with TRBJ2-2, with a possible D match to TRBD1 (6 bases). V lost 3 bases to trimming and J lost 3 bases, with 8 bases between them. The CDR3 is made up of 14 amino acids. Germline V gene lookup returns CDR1 SGHAT and CDR2 FQDESV (reference sequence).

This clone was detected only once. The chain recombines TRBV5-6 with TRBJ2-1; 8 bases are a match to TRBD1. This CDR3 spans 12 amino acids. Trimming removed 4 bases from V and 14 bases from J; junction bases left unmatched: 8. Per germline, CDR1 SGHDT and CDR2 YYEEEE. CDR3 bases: TGTGCCAGCAGCACGTGGACAGGGTCGAAGTTCTTC. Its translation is CASSTWTGSKFF.

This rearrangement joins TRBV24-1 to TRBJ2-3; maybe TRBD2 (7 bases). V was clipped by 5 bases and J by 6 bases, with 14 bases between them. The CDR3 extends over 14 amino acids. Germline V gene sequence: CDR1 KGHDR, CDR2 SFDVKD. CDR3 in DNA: TGTGCCACCAGTGTGGCGGGGGACATGGATACGCAGTATTTT. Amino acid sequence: CATSVAGDMDTQYF.

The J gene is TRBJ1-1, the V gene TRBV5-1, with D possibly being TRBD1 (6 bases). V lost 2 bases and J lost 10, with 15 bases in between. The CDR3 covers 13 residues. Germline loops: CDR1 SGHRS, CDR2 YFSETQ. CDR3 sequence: CASSLQGSERAFF. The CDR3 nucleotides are TGCGCCAGCAGCTTACAGGGAAGTGAAAGAGCTTTCTTT.

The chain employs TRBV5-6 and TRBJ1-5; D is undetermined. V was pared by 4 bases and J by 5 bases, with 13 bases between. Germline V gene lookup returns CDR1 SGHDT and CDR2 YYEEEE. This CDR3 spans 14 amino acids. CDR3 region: CASSLRGVDQPQHF. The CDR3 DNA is TGTGCCAGCAGCCTTCGGGGTGTAGATCAGCCCCAGCATTTT.